The 10 T cell receptor beta chains below come from one sample, sequenced in a study of CD8+CD57+ T cells in acquired aplastic anemia. Those patients picked for sequencing had displayed CD8+CD57+ cell expansion on flow cytometry. TCR beta VDJ and CDR3 profiling used genomic DNA as template. MiXCR was run by TCRdb on the reads, yielding one entry per CDR3 protein. The table includes some 170,000 distinct CDR3 sequences, about two thirds detected once. The sequencing sample was made of sorted CD4+, CD8+, or CD8+CD57+ T cells (not recorded which) from PBMCs. Receptors were obtained from a human donor with aplastic anemia.

The genes are TRBV7-2 and TRBJ2-7; D is ambiguous. Germline lookup yields CDR1 SGHTA and CDR2 FQGNSA. The CDR3 is 12 amino acids. The V end lost 5 bases, the J end lost 3 bases, and 8 bases lay between the germline ends. The chain's CDR3 is CASSVDRYEQYF. The DNA of the CDR3 is TGTGCCAGCAGCGTGGACCGCTACGAGCAGTACTTC.

Only a few counts were recorded for this clonotype. V usage is TRBV2 and J usage is TRBJ2-5, with D perhaps TRBD2 (5 bases). The CDR3 totals 13 residues. The V gene's germline CDR1 is SNHLY and CDR2 FYNNEI. Between the trimmed V and J ends, which lost 4 bases and 5 bases, there was a span of 11 bases. As DNA, the CDR3 is TGTGCCAGCAGTGCACTAGTTCGGGAGACCCAGTACTTC. Translating it yields CASSALVRETQYF.

This clonotype was detected only once. V usage is TRBV29-1 and J usage is TRBJ1-2; D uncertain. The CDR3 sequence is 11 residues long. V dropped 3 bases and J dropped 6 bases, with 8 bases sitting between them. CDR1 SQVTM and CDR2 ANQGSEA come from the germline V gene. CDR3 nucleotide sequence: TGCAGCGTTGATTCTAGGAATGGCTACACCTTC. Its translation: CSVDSRNGYTF.

J is TRBJ2-7 and V is TRBV12-3 or TRBV12-4; 11 bases fit TRBD1. This CDR3 contains 14 residues. V was clipped by 6 bases and J by 5 bases; unmatched bases: 6. Here the CDR3 DNA reads TGTGCCAGCAGCGCGGGACAGGGGGTCGACGAGCAGTACTTC. Translation gives CASSAGQGVDEQYF.

This clonotype was found many times. CDR3 region: CASTMRSGTSGSPPYNEQFF. The CDR3 nucleotides are TGTGCCAGTACCATGAGGTCTGGGACTAGCGGGAGCCCACCCTACAATGAGCAGTTCTTC. This chain links TRBV19 with TRBJ2-1, with 14 nucleotides matching TRBD2. The CDR3 has 20 residues. From germline, CDR1 is LNHDA and CDR2 SQIVND (reference sequence). Germline trimming cut 7 bases from V and 2 bases from J; bases unmatched to any gene: 16. Looking up the rest from reference TRBV19 and TRBJ2-1 gives the full variable domain: DGGITQSPKYLFRKEGQNVTLSCEQNLNHDAMYWYRQDPGQGLRLIYYSQIVNDFQKGDIAEGYSVSREKKESFPLTVTSAQKNPTAFYLCASTMRSGTSGSPPYNEQFFGPGTRLTVL.

The chain recombines TRBV10-3 with TRBJ1-5, with D tentatively TRBD1 (5 bases). The germline CDR1 and CDR2 sequences are ENHRY and SYGVKD. V gave up 0 bases and J gave up 1 base, with 13 bases separating them. This CDR3 spans 17 amino acids. The DNA for the CDR3 is TGTGCCATCAGTGAGTCGTTTAGGGCAGGGAGCAATCAGCCCCAGCATTTT. Protein sequence: CAISESFRAGSNQPQHF.

This clonotype has just a few counts. J is TRBJ2-7 and V is TRBV9, with 8 bases identical to TRBD1. Germline V gene sequence: CDR1 SGDLS, CDR2 YYNGEE. J lost 3 bases, V lost 3 bases, and 2 bases had no gene match. The CDR3 runs to 13 residues. The chain's CDR3 is CASSATGGYEQYF. DNA of the CDR3: TGTGCCAGCAGCGCAACAGGGGGCTACGAGCAGTACTTC.

Ten or more counts support this clonotype. This chain connects TRBV7-7 to TRBJ2-5; 12 positions agree with TRBD1. The length of the CDR3 is 16 residues. The J segment lost 5 bases and the V segment lost 5 bases, leaving 9 bases of the junction unmatched. The germline V gene has CDR1 SSHAT and CDR2 FNYEAQ (reference sequence). The CDR3 coding sequence is TGTGCCAGCAGCCAACCGGGACAGGGGGCTGGGGAGACCCAGTACTTC. Amino acids: CASSQPGQGAGETQYF.

This chain joins TRBV10-3 and TRBJ1-5; D is unclear. The CDR3 contains 16 residues. V lost 5 bases and J 0 bases, leaving 14 bases between the germline ends. Per germline, CDR1 ENHRY and CDR2 SYGVKD. The DNA of the CDR3 is TGTGCCATCAGTTCTATGCAAGGGAATAGCAATCAGCCCCAGCATTTT. Residues: CAISSMQGNSNQPQHF.

The CDR3: CASSFPRTSGGDNEQFF. The CDR3 DNA is TGTGCCAGCAGCTTTCCTCGAACTAGCGGGGGGGATAATGAGCAGTTCTTC. The V and J genes are TRBV7-2 and TRBJ2-1; TRBD2 agrees at 13 bases. J gave up 7 bases and V 3 bases, and 9 bases lay outside the gene matches. This CDR3 is built from 17 residues. Germline V gene lookup returns CDR1 SGHTA and CDR2 FQGNSA.